This T cell receptor (beta chain) emerged from a study of identical twins. The germline V gene has CDR1 LGHDT and CDR2 YNNKEL (reference sequence). The CDR3 covers 15 residues. V dropped 4 bases and J dropped 5 bases, with 18 bases sitting between them. Study-wide findings and caveats: For monozygotic twins, models underestimated out-of-frame TCR alpha sharing. Cross-sectional statistical analysis, not tracking of the same donors, underpinned the conclusions. Zero-insertion analyses could be partly confounded by invariant MAIT and iNKT cells.

MiXCR, run by TCRdb on the 5' RACE reads, gives a single entry per CDR3 protein. Of about 890,000 distinct CDR3 sequences listed, roughly an eighth are singletons. Concerning this clonotype: Antigen unknown.

The sample was also reused in another study, on yellow fever vaccine responses in identical twins.

This receptor was identified in a woman aged 18-35 years in good health. The chain couples TRBV3-1 to TRBJ2-7; D tentatively reads TRBD1 or TRBD2 (5 bases each). The sample consisted of PBMCs. DNA for the CDR3: TGTGCCAGCAGCCGCCGGGGCGCGAGTGTCGACGAGCAGTACTTC. Protein: CASSRRGASVDEQYF.